This TCR beta chain was profiled in a study of blood T cell repertoires in COVID-19. The wider study: Acute and convalescent COVID-19 samples came from the United States, Italy and Spain. Sample material is recorded as cDNA or gDNA derived from T cells, B-cell-depleted T cells, or PBMCs.

With respect to this clone: Other DNA sequences in this specimen translate into the identical CDR3.

Authors' data handling: Amplification of reference gene primers provided the estimated nucleated cell counts. Method: immunoSEQ multiplex PCR; TCRdb's copy keeps in-frame clones and lacks some. The V and J calls and clone size come from that table; D and trimming were worked out from the DNA. Here the sample spans about 200,000 clones, roughly 80% being singletons. The CDR3 is 13 residues long. Germline V lookup: CDR1 SNHLY, CDR2 FYNNEI. V shed 2 bases and J shed 4 bases, with 8 bases lying between them. Sequencing was carried out using peripheral blood. The V call is TRBV2, the J call TRBJ1-1, with D tentatively TRBD1 (6 bases). The source of this sequence is a woman older than 75 with acute or convalescent COVID-19. CDR3 protein: CASSEIGGTEAFF. The CDR3 nucleotides are TGTGCCAGCAGTGAAATAGGGGGCACTGAAGCTTTCTTT.